Following are 28 T cell receptor beta chains from one sample sequenced in a study of blood T cell repertoires in COVID-19. The method was immunoSEQ multiplex PCR; TCRdb's version includes in-frame clones alone and lacks a portion of them. The sample holds approximately 75,000 clones, approximately 74% seen once. Sequenced input: peripheral blood. The receptors originated from a human donor with acute or convalescent COVID-19. The donor label of this sample is uncertain.

This clone was observed once. J is TRBJ2-3 and V is TRBV5-4; D possibly corresponds to TRBD1 (6 bases). Germline values: CDR1 SGHNT, CDR2 YYREEE (reference sequence). V shed 4 bases and J shed 2 bases, with 14 bases lying between them. The CDR3 runs 15 residues. CDR3 sequence (DNA): TGTGCCAGCAGCCCTACAGGGAGAACCACAGATACGCAGTATTTT. This gives the protein CASSPTGRTTDTQYF.

The chain couples TRBV30 to TRBJ2-5, with 13 positions matching TRBD2. V was clipped by 0 bases and J by 10 bases; unmatched bases: 5. Germline V gene sequence: CDR1 GTSNPN, CDR2 SVGIG (reference sequence). This CDR3 is built from 14 residues. CDR3 region: CAWSVGLAGDFQYF. The CDR3 nucleotides read TGTGCCTGGAGTGTCGGACTAGCGGGAGATTTCCAGTACTTC. The whole variable domain, filled in from reference TRBV30 and TRBJ2-5, reads SQTIHQWPATLVQPVGSPLSLECTVEGTSNPNLYWYRQAAGRGLQLLFYSVGIGQISSEVPQNLSASRPQDRQFILSSKKLLLSDSGFYLCAWSVGLAGDFQYFGPGTRLLVL.

The V gene is TRBV30, the J gene TRBJ1-6; no definite D call. V gave up 4 bases and J gave up 0 bases, with 13 bases separating them. This CDR3 is built from 16 residues. The germline V gene encodes CDR1 GTSNPN and CDR2 SVGIG (reference sequence). CDR3 bases: TGTGCCTGGACTAACGCCCGGAGCTCCTATAATTCACCCCTCCACTTT. Its protein is CAWTNARSSYNSPLHF.

CDR3 nucleotide sequence: TGTGCCAGTAGGACAGTCCACAGCACAGATACGCAGTATTTT. Translation: CASRTVHSTDTQYF. The V and J genes are TRBV19 and TRBJ2-3; the D gene is possibly TRBD1 (5 bases). This CDR3 contains 14 residues. The ends were cut back, 6 bases at V and 0 bases at J, with 10 bases in the middle. The V gene's germline CDR1 is LNHDA and CDR2 SQIVND (reference sequence).

This clone was seen more than once but under ten times. V gene TRBV20-1 combines with J gene TRBJ2-1; D is unclear. V was cut by 1 base and J by 7 bases, with 5 bases left in between. The CDR3 extends over 11 amino acids. Germline V gene lookup returns CDR1 DFQATT and CDR2 SNEGSKA (reference sequence). CDR3 sequence reads: CSARVTNEQFF. CDR3 DNA: TGCAGTGCTAGAGTGACAAATGAGCAGTTCTTC.

This chain connects TRBV28 to TRBJ2-5, with D possibly being TRBD2 (5 bases). V was trimmed by 11 bases and J by 9 bases, leaving 22 bases between them. Germline loops: CDR1 MDHEN, CDR2 SYDVKM. The CDR3 spans 13 residues. The CDR3 coding sequence is TGTGCCGTCGAACGGAAGGGCTGGGGAGCCCAGTACTTC. Its translation: CAVERKGWGAQYF.

This clone was counted between two and nine times. The V and J genes are TRBV27 and TRBJ2-1, with TRBD2 matching 9 bases. CDR1 and CDR2 from the germline V gene are MNHEY and SMNVEV (reference sequence). The CDR3 length is 17 residues. V was pared by 6 bases and J by 5 bases, with 14 bases of the junction left unmatched. The CDR3 sequence is CASSPRRVAGVHNEQFF. In DNA, the CDR3 is TGTGCCAGCAGCCCCCGGCGCGTAGCGGGGGTTCACAATGAGCAGTTCTTC.

The genes are TRBV28 and TRBJ1-5, with 9 bases fitting TRBD1. Losses at the gene ends were 4 bases for V and 4 bases for J; bases not matched to a gene: 2. This CDR3 is built from 14 residues. Germline lookup yields CDR1 MDHEN and CDR2 SYDVKM. CDR3 region: CASSSGQGNQPQHF. In DNA form, the CDR3 reads TGTGCCAGCAGTTCCGGACAGGGGAATCAGCCCCAGCATTTT.

This sequence joins TRBV7-2 and TRBJ1-5, with D possibly TRBD1 on 5 matching bases. Germline V lookup: CDR1 SGHTA, CDR2 FQGNSA. The CDR3 has 14 residues. V dropped 2 bases and J dropped 6 bases, with 11 bases sitting between them. The DNA of the CDR3 is TGTGCCAGCAGCTTAAGGAGGGGAAGTCAGCCCCAGCATTTT. It translates to CASSLRRGSQPQHF.

The chain links TRBV2 to TRBJ2-7; 7 bases agree with TRBD2. The CDR3 sequence is 14 residues long. Losses at the gene ends were 10 bases for V and 4 bases for J; bases not matched to a gene: 13. Per the germline V gene, CDR1 is SNHLY and CDR2 is FYNNEI. As DNA, the CDR3 is TGTGCCACCAACCCCGGCGGGAGTGGTTACGAGCAGTACTTC. This sequence encodes CATNPGGSGYEQYF.

V and J are TRBV3-1 (or the pseudogene TRBV3-2) and TRBJ2-2; D gene uncertain. Trimming removed 1 base from V and 7 bases from J, with 7 bases in between. Germline V lookup: CDR1 LGHDT, CDR2 YNNKEL (reference sequence). CDR3 size: 13 residues. The CDR3 loop is CASSQGHGGELFF. The CDR3 coding sequence is TGTGCCAGCAGCCAAGGCCACGGCGGGGAGCTGTTTTTT.

V is TRBV6-6 and J is TRBJ1-1; maybe TRBD1 (5 bases). From germline, CDR1 is MNHNY and CDR2 SVGAGI (reference sequence). CDR3 length: 14 residues. V shed 4 bases and J shed 3 bases, with 12 bases lying between them. The CDR3 protein is CASSFRGRDTEAFF. Written as DNA, the CDR3 is TGTGCCAGCAGTTTCCGGGGGAGGGACACTGAAGCTTTCTTT.

The V gene is TRBV2, the J gene TRBJ1-4, with 7 bases matching TRBD1. V lost 6 bases to trimming and J lost 7 bases; unmatched junction nucleotides: 5. Looked up from germline, CDR1 is SNHLY and CDR2 is FYNNEI. CDR3 length: 13 residues. The CDR3 DNA reads as TGTGCCAGCAGCACAGGGGACCGTGAAAAACTGTTTTTT. It is translated as CASSTGDREKLFF.

The chain uses TRBV30 and TRBJ1-2; tentative D call: TRBD1 (5 bases). CDR1 GTSNPN and CDR2 SVGIG come from the germline V gene (reference sequence). This CDR3 has 14 amino acids. The V gene lost 5 bases and the J gene lost 7 bases, with 20 bases spanning the gap. The CDR3 is CAWAQFRVAAGYTF. DNA for the CDR3: TGTGCCTGGGCCCAATTCAGGGTTGCTGCTGGCTACACCTTC.

The chain combines TRBV18 with TRBJ1-1; D possibly corresponds to TRBD1 (6 bases). This CDR3 is 14 amino acids long. V dropped 4 bases and J dropped 3 bases, with 12 bases sitting between them. Germline V lookup: CDR1 KGHSH, CDR2 LQKENI. CDR3 bases: TGTGCCAGCTCACTACAGGGACGCGACACTGAAGCTTTCTTT. Protein: CASSLQGRDTEAFF.

The rearrangement links TRBV20-1 to TRBJ2-3; 8 bases fit TRBD2. The CDR3 totals 16 residues. Germline CDR1 reads DFQATT; CDR2 reads SNEGSKA (reference sequence). V trimming: 3 bases; J trimming: 5 bases; junction bases outside the gene matches: 13. The CDR3 spells CSASSGGGRPRDTQYF. The CDR3 DNA sequence: TGCAGTGCTAGTTCCGGTGGCGGGAGGCCCCGAGATACGCAGTATTTT.

V and J are TRBV27 and TRBJ1-1, with a possible D match to TRBD1 (5 bases). The V gene lost 0 bases and the J gene lost 0 bases, with 11 bases spanning the gap. Germline loops: CDR1 MNHEY, CDR2 SMNVEV (reference sequence). The CDR3 has 16 amino acids. The CDR3 reads CASSLSVGRVNTEAFF. CDR3 in DNA: TGTGCCAGCAGTTTATCGGTGGGGCGCGTGAACACTGAAGCTTTCTTT.

The chain employs TRBV7-8 and TRBJ2-1; TRBD2 aligns across 11 bases. The CDR3 spans 17 residues. From germline, CDR1 is SGHVS and CDR2 FQNEAQ. V shed 1 base and J 10 bases; nucleotides not matched to a gene: 12. The CDR3 nucleotides read TGTGCCAGCAGCTTAGTGGGGACTAGCGGTCCCCGACGCGAGCAGTTCTTC. Translating it yields CASSLVGTSGPRREQFF.

This clone was detected a few times. V gene TRBV10-3 combines with J gene TRBJ2-1; 8 nucleotides match TRBD2. V dropped 9 bases and J dropped 8; count of bases not matched to a gene: 6. The CDR3 runs 12 residues. Germline CDR1 is ENHRY and CDR2 is SYGVKD. The CDR3 protein is CAIREGMDEQFF. Written as DNA, the CDR3 is TGTGCCATTCGGGAGGGCATGGATGAGCAGTTCTTC.

The CDR3 DNA is TGTGCCTGGTCGGGCGGGGCGATGATACTAACCTACAATGAGCAGTTCTTC. Translated, it gives CAWSGGAMILTYNEQFF. The chain has TRBV30 and TRBJ2-1; D possibly corresponds to TRBD2 (6 bases). In germline, CDR1 is GTSNPN, CDR2 SVGIG (reference sequence). V was pared by 5 bases and J by 2 bases, with 22 bases between. This CDR3 contains 17 residues.

The rearrangement links TRBV11-2 to TRBJ2-2, with D maybe TRBD1 (6 bases). CDR1 and CDR2 (germline): SGHAT, FQNNGV. The CDR3 length is 15 residues. V lost 5 bases and J 2 bases, leaving 12 bases between the germline ends. CDR3 sequence: CASSPGQINTGELFF. DNA for the CDR3: TGTGCCAGCAGCCCGGGACAAATAAACACCGGGGAGCTGTTTTTT.

This clone occurred once. The genes are TRBV27 and TRBJ1-1; TRBD1 matches at 8 bases. The CDR3 spans 14 residues. The V and J ends lost 5 bases and 3 bases, in that order; junction bases with no gene match: 5. Germline loops: CDR1 MNHEY, CDR2 SMNVEV (reference sequence). CDR3 DNA: TGTGCCAGCAGTATGGACAGGGAATACACTGAAGCTTTCTTT. Amino acid sequence: CASSMDREYTEAFF.

The chain links TRBV5-1 to TRBJ2-7; 8 positions match TRBD2. This CDR3 has 14 amino acids. V was pared by 3 bases and J by 1 base, with 3 bases of the junction left unmatched. CDR1 is SGHRS, CDR2 YFSETQ, per germline. The CDR3 is CASSYGTSSYEQYF. CDR3 nucleotides: TGCGCCAGCAGCTACGGGACTAGTTCCTACGAGCAGTACTTC.

In nucleotides, the CDR3 is TGTGCCAGCAGTTTATTGCGGGGGAAGTCCCTGGGATCACCCCTCCACTTT. Residues: CASSLLRGKSLGSPLHF. The chain couples TRBV28 to TRBJ1-6, with D possibly being TRBD1 (5 bases). CDR1 and CDR2 (germline): MDHEN, SYDVKM. The V gene lost 1 base and the J gene lost 10 bases, with 20 bases spanning the gap. The CDR3 has 17 residues.

This chain uses TRBV9 with TRBJ2-5; D gene unclear. The ends were cut back, 2 bases at V and 1 base at J, with 9 bases in the middle. CDR1 is SGDLS and CDR2 is YYNGEE in the germline V gene. CDR3 length equals 14 residues. CDR3 DNA: TGTGCCAGCAGCGTTAGCCCCCTCCAAGAGACCCAGTACTTC. Encoded protein: CASSVSPLQETQYF.

This chain uses TRBV6-2 or TRBV6-3 with TRBJ2-7; the match to TRBD1 covers 10 bases. This CDR3 is 12 amino acids long. Looked up from germline, CDR1 is MNHEY and CDR2 is SVGEGT. Unmatched junction bases numbered 0, after V lost 4 bases and J lost 6 bases. The CDR3 nucleotides read TGTGCCAGCAGTTGGGACAGGGGCGAGCAGTACTTC. The encoded protein is CASSWDRGEQYF.

This chain joins TRBV10-3 and TRBJ1-6; tentatively, D is TRBD1 (5 bases). In germline, CDR1 is ENHRY, CDR2 SYGVKD. The CDR3 covers 15 residues. Trimming stripped 8 bases from V and 5 bases from J, with 16 bases between. The CDR3 sequence is CAIAIGGGDNSPLHF. The CDR3 bases are TGTGCCATCGCAATTGGCGGGGGGGATAATTCACCCCTCCACTTT.

This rearrangement joins TRBV30 to TRBJ1-5; no reliable D call. Per germline, CDR1 GTSNPN and CDR2 SVGIG (reference sequence). Deletions cut 0 bases from V and 9 bases from J, with 9 bases between. CDR3 length: 12 residues. The CDR3 DNA reads as TGTGCCTGGAGTGTAACCGTCGGGCCCCAGCATTTT. This translates into CAWSVTVGPQHF.